These 27 T cell receptor beta chains were sequenced from one sample in a study of T cells in Graves' hyperthyroidism and ophthalmopathy. RNA transcripts yielded amplified TCR beta CDR3 regions. TCR CDR3 regions were first amplified by RT-PCR with HTBI primers. TCRdb re-called the multiplex PCR reads with MiXCR, one entry per CDR3 protein. The sample consists of fewer than 700,000 distinct CDR3 sequences, about 15% of them appearing once. Sequencing was done on a sample of blood. These receptors were collected from a woman aged 18-35 years with Graves' ophthalmopathy.

There are many counts of this clonotype. The rearrangement joins TRBV10-3 to TRBJ1-5; 7 bases are shared with TRBD1. The V gene end was trimmed by 3 bases and the J gene end by 0 bases; junction bases not matched to a gene: 2. CDR1 is ENHRY and CDR2 is SYGVKD in the germline V gene. The CDR3 consists of 15 residues. CDR3 amino acids: CAISDGTVSNQPQHF. The CDR3 DNA sequence: TGTGCCATCAGTGACGGGACAGTTAGCAATCAGCCCCAGCATTTT.

V gene TRBV12-3 or TRBV12-4 combines with J gene TRBJ2-7, with D perhaps matching TRBD2 (5 bases). CDR3 length equals 15 residues. Deletions cut 5 bases from V and 2 bases from J, with 16 bases between. Here the CDR3 DNA reads TGTGCCAGCAGTCCCGAAGGACGGGGAGCCTACGAGCAGTACTTC. Protein product: CASSPEGRGAYEQYF.

Worth noting for this clonotype: One end of the junction is discordant with germline, which a read error may explain. The rearrangement links TRBV5-1 to TRBJ1-2, with 11 bases lining up with TRBD1. Germline V gene lookup returns CDR1 SGHRS and CDR2 YFSETQ. This CDR3 has 15 amino acids. In DNA, the CDR3 is TGTGCCAGCAGCTTGGTTGGACAGGGGGCTCGAGGCTACACCTTC. Its protein is CASSLVGQGARGYTF.

This clonotype was seen only a few times. J is TRBJ2-1 and V is TRBV4-2; the D is unclear. CDR1 and CDR2 (germline): LGHNA, YNFKEQ. The V end lost 0 bases, the J end lost 0 bases, and 12 bases lay between the germline ends. This CDR3 has 17 amino acids. This CDR3 reads CASSQDLTGSSYNEQFF. The CDR3 DNA reads TGTGCCAGCAGCCAAGATCTTACGGGTAGCTCCTACAATGAGCAGTTCTTC.

At least ten counts were recorded for this clonotype. The chain links TRBV11-2 to TRBJ2-1, with D perhaps matching TRBD1 (5 bases). Trimming took 0 bases from V and 9 from J, leaving 21 bases between them. The CDR3 covers 17 residues. Germline CDR1 and CDR2: SGHAT and FQNNGV. CDR3: CASSLDRRQRRGIEQFF. The CDR3 DNA is TGTGCCAGCAGCTTAGACAGGCGCCAGCGAAGGGGAATTGAGCAGTTCTTC.

With respect to this clonotype: A much larger clone differs by one base, so this may be a read error. V usage is TRBV14 and J usage is TRBJ2-3; D remains ambiguous. CDR3 size: 11 residues. V lost 3 bases to trimming and J lost 4 bases, with 2 bases between them. Germline V CDR1 and CDR2: SGHDN, FVKESK. The CDR3 region is CASSHPDTQYF. The CDR3 DNA reads TGTGCCAGCAGCCACCCAGATACGCAGTATTTT. The full variable domain, its missing parts supplied by reference TRBV14 and TRBJ2-3, is EAGVTQFPSHSVIEKGQTVTLRCDPISGHDNLYWYRRVMGKEIKFLLHFVKESKQDESGMPNNRFLAERTGGTYSTLKVQPAELEDSGVYFCASSHPDTQYFGPGTRLTVL.

Ten or more counts support this clonotype. The J gene is TRBJ2-3, the V gene TRBV2; D not resolved. The V end was cut by 7 bases, the J end by 8 bases, with 10 bases between. The CDR3 has 11 residues. Germline V gives CDR1 SNHLY, CDR2 FYNNEI. The CDR3 nucleotides are TGTGCCAGCAAATCAGGCACTACGCAGTATTTT. The encoded protein is CASKSGTTQYF.

This clonotype showed up many times. The chain has TRBV30 and TRBJ2-5; no firm D call. CDR1 is GTSNPN, CDR2 SVGIG, per germline (reference sequence). Between the trimmed V and J ends, which lost 0 bases and 2 bases, there was a span of 13 bases. The CDR3 is 15 residues long. The CDR3 DNA follows: TGTGCCTGGAGTGTACAAGGAAGGCTACAAGAGACCCAGTACTTC. Translation: CAWSVQGRLQETQYF.

This clonotype was seen ten or more times. The rearrangement uses TRBV20-1 and TRBJ2-3; TRBD2 matches at 7 bases. This CDR3 contains 14 residues. Trimming took 4 bases from V and 5 from J; bases not matched to a gene: 9. The V gene's germline CDR1 is DFQATT and CDR2 SNEGSKA (reference sequence). CDR3 sequence (DNA): TGCAGTGCTACCGGGCGGGAGAGGGAAGATACGCAGTATTTT. It encodes CSATGREREDTQYF.

This clonotype was observed many times. The CDR3 is CASSFWQAYEQYF. CDR3 coding DNA: TGTGCCAGCAGCTTTTGGCAGGCCTACGAGCAGTACTTC. The V call is TRBV7-2, the J call TRBJ2-7, with D hard to call. The CDR3 totals 13 residues. The V end lost 3 bases, the J end lost 2 bases, and 8 bases lay between the germline ends. The germline CDR1 and CDR2 sequences are SGHTA and FQGNSA.

Only a few counts were recorded for this clonotype. The chain carries TRBV6-2 or TRBV6-3 and TRBJ2-7; no firm D call. Trimming pared 5 bases from V and 3 bases from J, leaving 5 bases between. CDR3 length equals 11 residues. The germline V gene has CDR1 MNHEY and CDR2 SVGEGT. The CDR3 region is CASSQYYEQYF. As DNA, the CDR3 is TGTGCCAGCAGTCAGTACTACGAGCAGTACTTC.

The chain carries TRBV27 and TRBJ2-2, with TRBD2 as a possible D gene (6 bases). Germline V gives CDR1 MNHEY, CDR2 SMNVEV (reference sequence). V was pared by 9 bases and J by 4 bases, with 15 bases between. The CDR3 is 14 residues long. CDR3 DNA sequence: TGTGCCAGTAGACCCCAGGAGGGCACCGGGGAGCTGTTTTTT. This translates into CASRPQEGTGELFF.

Ten or more counts support this clonotype. The genes are TRBV10-3 and TRBJ2-7; D assignment may be TRBD1 or TRBD2 (5 bases each). V was cut by 2 bases and J by 3 bases, with 5 bases left in between. From germline, CDR1 is ENHRY and CDR2 SYGVKD. The CDR3 is made up of 12 amino acids. Here the CDR3 DNA reads TGTGCCATCAGTGAGGGGGGCTACGAGCAGTACTTC. This sequence encodes CAISEGGYEQYF.

This clonotype was observed a handful of times. V is TRBV12-3 or TRBV12-4 and J is TRBJ2-3; D may be TRBD2 (6 bases). Deletions cut 10 bases from V and 6 bases from J, with 14 bases between. The CDR3 consists of 12 residues. CDR3 amino acids: CANSFGSDTQYF. The DNA for the CDR3 is TGTGCCAATTCTTTCGGGAGTGATACGCAGTATTTT.

This clonotype has a count of ten or more. V is TRBV27 and J is TRBJ2-7; D remains unclear. The length of the CDR3 is 15 residues. Germline V gene data show CDR1 as MNHEY and CDR2 as SMNVEV (reference sequence). The V and J ends lost 3 bases and 5 bases respectively, with 17 bases between them. CDR3 sequence (DNA): TGTGCCAGCAGTTTGATAAGGGCGCTACCCGACGAGCAGTACTTC. Translation gives CASSLIRALPDEQYF.

The table lists this clonotype with many counts. CDR3 coding DNA: TGTGCCAGCAGCGAACCAGGGGAGTATGGCTACACCTTC. This codes for CASSEPGEYGYTF. The chain employs TRBV11-2 and TRBJ1-2, with D possibly TRBD1 on 6 matching bases. V was shortened by 5 bases and J by 5 bases, with 12 bases between the two germline ends. The germline CDR1 and CDR2 sequences are SGHAT and FQNNGV. The CDR3 runs to 13 residues.

This clonotype showed up just a few times. In nucleotides, the CDR3 is TGTGCCAGTAGCAACGCCGGGACCCTCAAAGCCAAAAACATTCAGTACTTC. The encoded protein is CASSNAGTLKAKNIQYF. The V call is TRBV19, the J call TRBJ2-4; D may correspond to TRBD1 or TRBD2 (5 bases each). This CDR3 region has 17 residues. CDR1 LNHDA and CDR2 SQIVND come from the germline V gene (reference sequence). Trimming cost V 6 bases and J 0 bases, with 18 bases left between them.

J is TRBJ2-7 and V is TRBV10-2, with 14 bases matching TRBD2. This CDR3 is built from 16 residues. V lost 4 bases and J lost 2; bases outside the gene matches: 4. Germline values: CDR1 WSHSY, CDR2 SAAADI. In DNA, the CDR3 is TGCGCCAGCAGTGGGGGACTAGCGGGGGTAACCTACGAGCAGTACTTC. Amino acids: CASSGGLAGVTYEQYF.

The chain employs TRBV4-1 and TRBJ1-4; no clear D. V lost 0 bases, J lost 13 bases, and 15 bases lay in between. This CDR3 is built from 14 residues. Per the germline V gene, CDR1 is MGHRA and CDR2 is YSYEKL. The CDR3 DNA follows: TGCGCCAGCAGCCAAGAAAGAGCTCAGGTTGGACTGTTTTTT. Residues: CASSQERAQVGLFF.

This chain uses TRBV12-3 or TRBV12-4 with TRBJ2-3; the match to TRBD1 covers 7 bases. The CDR3 has 14 residues. The J segment lost 6 bases and the V segment lost 5 bases, leaving 8 bases of the junction unmatched. In DNA, the CDR3 is TGTGCCAGCAGTCCTGGGACAGTATATGATACGCAGTATTTT. Amino acids: CASSPGTVYDTQYF.

In its sample, this clonotype was seen a few times. The chain uses TRBV30 and TRBJ2-4; D is perhaps TRBD1 or TRBD2 (5 bases each). This CDR3 has 11 residues. CDR1 and CDR2 (germline): GTSNPN, SVGIG (reference sequence). V was pared by 5 bases and J by 6 bases, with 8 bases between. The CDR3 loop reads CAWGDGNIQYF. The DNA of the CDR3 is TGTGCCTGGGGGGACGGAAACATTCAGTACTTC.

This clonotype was counted ten times or more. The chain recombines TRBV28 with TRBJ2-3; 9 bases align to TRBD2. CDR1 and CDR2 from the germline V gene are MDHEN and SYDVKM. V shed 4 bases and J 1 base; nucleotides not matched to a gene: 6. The CDR3 has 16 amino acids. CDR3 in amino acids: CASSSIAGAGTDTQYF. In nucleotides, the CDR3 is TGTGCCAGCAGTTCAATAGCGGGAGCGGGCACAGATACGCAGTATTTT.

There are a few counts of this clonotype. The gene calls are TRBV19 and TRBJ2-6; 12 nucleotides line up with TRBD1. Germline loops: CDR1 LNHDA, CDR2 SQIVND (reference sequence). This CDR3 comprises 17 residues. Trimming at V came to 3 bases and at J to 4 bases, leaving 4 bases not matched to a gene. DNA for the CDR3: TGTGCCAGTAGTATCCGGGACAGGGGGCTCGGGGCCAACGTCCTGACTTTC. It codes for CASSIRDRGLGANVLTF.

This clonotype was picked up a small number of times. The genes are TRBV6-2 or TRBV6-3 and TRBJ2-3; 9 bases map to TRBD1. Per the germline V gene, CDR1 is MNHEY and CDR2 is SVGEGT. V shed 5 bases, J shed 3 bases, and the junction held 9 bases outside the gene matches. The CDR3 extends over 16 amino acids. The CDR3 DNA follows: TGTGCCAGCAGTCTTACCTGGGACAGGGAAACAGATACGCAGTATTTT. Protein product: CASSLTWDRETDTQYF.

This clonotype was picked up a small number of times. The CDR3 nucleotides are TGTGCCAGCAGTGACGGGACAGGGGGCGGTGGGGCCAACGTCCTGACTTTC. Translating it yields CASSDGTGGGGANVLTF. The rearrangement links TRBV6-1 to TRBJ2-6, with 12 nucleotides matching TRBD1. V gave up 3 bases and J gave up 3 bases; unmatched junction bases: 3. CDR1 and CDR2 from the germline V gene are MNHNS and SASEGT. This CDR3 spans 17 amino acids.

In DNA form, the CDR3 reads TGTGCCAGCAGTCCGAGGACTAGCGGACACAATGAGCAGTTCTTC. It encodes CASSPRTSGHNEQFF. The chain combines TRBV27 with TRBJ2-1, with 10 bases lining up with TRBD2. CDR1 and CDR2 (germline): MNHEY, SMNVEV (reference sequence). V trimming: 5 bases; J trimming: 5 bases; junction bases outside the gene matches: 6. This CDR3 comprises 15 residues.

This clonotype was seen ten or more times. The chain uses TRBV7-2 and TRBJ2-1; D gene unclear. Germline CDR1 is SGHTA and CDR2 is FQGNSA. V was clipped by 1 base and J by 9 bases, with 10 bases between them. The CDR3 is 13 residues long. The CDR3 spells CASSLVVRAEQFF. The DNA for the CDR3 is TGTGCCAGCAGCTTAGTCGTCCGGGCTGAGCAGTTCTTC.